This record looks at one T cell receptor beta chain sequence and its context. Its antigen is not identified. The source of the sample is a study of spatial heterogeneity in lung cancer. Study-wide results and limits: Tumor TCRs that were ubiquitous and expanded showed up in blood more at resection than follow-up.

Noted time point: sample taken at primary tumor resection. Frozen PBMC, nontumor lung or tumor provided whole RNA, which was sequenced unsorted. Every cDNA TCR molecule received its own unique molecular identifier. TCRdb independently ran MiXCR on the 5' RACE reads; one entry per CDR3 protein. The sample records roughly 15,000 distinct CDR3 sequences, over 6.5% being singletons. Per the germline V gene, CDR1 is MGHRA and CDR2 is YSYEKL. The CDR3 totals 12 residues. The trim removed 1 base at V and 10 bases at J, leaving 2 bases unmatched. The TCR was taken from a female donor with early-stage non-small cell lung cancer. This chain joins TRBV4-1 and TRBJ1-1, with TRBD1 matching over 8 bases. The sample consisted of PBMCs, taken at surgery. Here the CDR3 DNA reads TGCGCCAGCAGCCAAGTCAGGGGGCGAGCTTTCTTT. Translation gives CASSQVRGRAFF.